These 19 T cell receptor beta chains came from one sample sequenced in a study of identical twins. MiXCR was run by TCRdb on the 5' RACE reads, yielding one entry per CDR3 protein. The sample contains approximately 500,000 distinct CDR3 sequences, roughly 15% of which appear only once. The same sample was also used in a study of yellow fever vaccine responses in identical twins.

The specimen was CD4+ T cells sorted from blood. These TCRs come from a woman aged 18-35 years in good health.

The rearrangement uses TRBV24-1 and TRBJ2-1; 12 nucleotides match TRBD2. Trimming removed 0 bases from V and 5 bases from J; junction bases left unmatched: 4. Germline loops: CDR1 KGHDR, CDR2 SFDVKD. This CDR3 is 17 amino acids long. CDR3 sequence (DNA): TGTGCCACCAGTGATTTGCGGACTAGCGGGACCCACAATGAGCAGTTCTTC. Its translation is CATSDLRTSGTHNEQFF.

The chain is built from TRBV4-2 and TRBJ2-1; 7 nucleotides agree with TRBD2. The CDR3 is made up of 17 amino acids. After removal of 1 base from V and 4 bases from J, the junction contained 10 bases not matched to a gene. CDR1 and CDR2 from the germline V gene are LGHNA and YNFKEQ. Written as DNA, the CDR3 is TGTGCCAGCAGCCAAGTCTCCTTGGGGGGGGGATACAATGAGCAGTTCTTC. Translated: CASSQVSLGGGYNEQFF.

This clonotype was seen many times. The CDR3 loop reads CASSSPGTSGSTDTQYF. CDR3 bases: TGTGCCAGCAGTAGCCCCGGGACTAGCGGATCCACAGATACGCAGTATTTT. The rearrangement uses TRBV21-1 and TRBJ2-3; no check of the table's D call, TRBD2, against the DNA was made. TRBV21-1 is a known pseudogene. This CDR3 is 17 amino acids long.

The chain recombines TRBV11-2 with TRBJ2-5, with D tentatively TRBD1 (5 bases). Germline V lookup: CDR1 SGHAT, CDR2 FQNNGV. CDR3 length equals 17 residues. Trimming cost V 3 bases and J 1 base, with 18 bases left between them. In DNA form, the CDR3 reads TGTGCCAGCAGCTTTTCATTCGGACATACATCCCAAGAGACCCAGTACTTC. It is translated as CASSFSFGHTSQETQYF.

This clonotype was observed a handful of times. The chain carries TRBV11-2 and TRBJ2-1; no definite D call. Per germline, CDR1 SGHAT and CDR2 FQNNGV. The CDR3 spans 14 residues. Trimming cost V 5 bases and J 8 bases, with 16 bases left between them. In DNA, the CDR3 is TGTGCCAGCAGCCATCCCCCAGTTATCGATGAGCAGTTCTTC. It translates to CASSHPPVIDEQFF.

The CDR3 sequence is CSARVSGNEKLFF. CDR3 DNA: TGCAGTGCTAGAGTGTCAGGGAATGAAAAACTGTTTTTT. This chain uses TRBV20-1 with TRBJ1-4; D may be TRBD1 (5 bases). The CDR3 has 13 amino acids. The germline V gene encodes CDR1 DFQATT and CDR2 SNEGSKA (reference sequence). Trimming pared 1 base from V and 5 bases from J, leaving 8 bases between.

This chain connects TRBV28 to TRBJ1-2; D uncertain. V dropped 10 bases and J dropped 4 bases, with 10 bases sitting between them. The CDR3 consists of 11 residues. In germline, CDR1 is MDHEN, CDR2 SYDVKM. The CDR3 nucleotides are TGTGCCACTGTGACAAGCTATGGCTACACCTTC. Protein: CATVTSYGYTF.

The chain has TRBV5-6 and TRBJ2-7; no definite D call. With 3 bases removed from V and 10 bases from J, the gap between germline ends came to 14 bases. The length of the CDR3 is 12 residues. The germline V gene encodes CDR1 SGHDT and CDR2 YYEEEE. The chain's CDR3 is CASSSTPYGQYF. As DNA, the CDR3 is TGTGCCAGCAGCTCGACTCCCTACGGCCAGTACTTC.

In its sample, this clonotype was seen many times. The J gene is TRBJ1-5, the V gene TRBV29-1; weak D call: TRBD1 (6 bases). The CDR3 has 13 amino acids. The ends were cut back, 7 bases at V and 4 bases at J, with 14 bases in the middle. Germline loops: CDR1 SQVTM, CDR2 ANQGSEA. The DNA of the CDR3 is TGCAGCGCCGCGTCCGGGACAAATCAGCCCCAGCATTTT. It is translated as CSAASGTNQPQHF.

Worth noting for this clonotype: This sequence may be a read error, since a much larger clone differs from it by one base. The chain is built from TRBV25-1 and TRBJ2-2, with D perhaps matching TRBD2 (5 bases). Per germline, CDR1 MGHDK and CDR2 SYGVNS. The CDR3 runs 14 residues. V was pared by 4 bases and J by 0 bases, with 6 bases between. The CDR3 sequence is CASSVGANTGELFF. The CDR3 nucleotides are TGTGCCAGCAGTGTCGGGGCGAACACCGGGGAGCTGTTTTTT.

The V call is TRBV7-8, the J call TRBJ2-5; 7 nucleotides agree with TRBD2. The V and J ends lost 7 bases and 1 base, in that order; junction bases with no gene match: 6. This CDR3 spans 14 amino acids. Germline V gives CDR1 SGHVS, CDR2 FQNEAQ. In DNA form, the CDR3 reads TGTGCCAGCATCCCCCCTAGCGGCCAAGAGACCCAGTACTTC. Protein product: CASIPPSGQETQYF.

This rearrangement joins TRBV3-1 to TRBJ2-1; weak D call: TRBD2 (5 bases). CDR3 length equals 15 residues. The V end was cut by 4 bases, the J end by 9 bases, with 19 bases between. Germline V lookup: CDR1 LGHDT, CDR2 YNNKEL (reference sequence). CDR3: CASSLQGRSGSEQFF. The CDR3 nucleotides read TGTGCCAGCAGCCTCCAAGGACGGTCGGGGTCTGAGCAGTTCTTC.

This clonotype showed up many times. The CDR3 sequence is CSVDRPRNEQFF. The CDR3 nucleotides read TGCAGCGTTGATCGACCGAGAAATGAGCAGTTCTTC. V is TRBV29-1 and J is TRBJ2-1; D unresolved. There are 12 residues in the CDR3. The V end lost 3 bases, the J end lost 7 bases, and 10 bases lay between the germline ends. The germline CDR1 and CDR2 sequences are SQVTM and ANQGSEA.

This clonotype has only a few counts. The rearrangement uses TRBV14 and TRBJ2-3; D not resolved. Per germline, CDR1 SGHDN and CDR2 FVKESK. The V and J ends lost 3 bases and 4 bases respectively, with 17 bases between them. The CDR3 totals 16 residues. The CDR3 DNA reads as TGTGCCAGCAGCCAGACTCCCGGTCGGCTCGCAGATACGCAGTATTTT. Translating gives CASSQTPGRLADTQYF.

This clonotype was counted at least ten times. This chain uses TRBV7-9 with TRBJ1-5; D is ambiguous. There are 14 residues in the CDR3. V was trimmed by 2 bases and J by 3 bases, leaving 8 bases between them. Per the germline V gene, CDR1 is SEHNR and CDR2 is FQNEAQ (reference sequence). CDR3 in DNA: TGTGCCAGCAGCTTACACCAGGCCAATCAGCCCCAGCATTTT. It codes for CASSLHQANQPQHF. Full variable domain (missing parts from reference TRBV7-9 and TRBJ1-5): DTGVSQNPRHKITKRGQNVTFRCDPISEHNRLYWYRQTLGQGPEFLTYFQNEAQLEKSRLLSDRFSAERPKGSFSTLEIQRTEQGDSAMYLCASSLHQANQPQHFGDGTRLSIL.

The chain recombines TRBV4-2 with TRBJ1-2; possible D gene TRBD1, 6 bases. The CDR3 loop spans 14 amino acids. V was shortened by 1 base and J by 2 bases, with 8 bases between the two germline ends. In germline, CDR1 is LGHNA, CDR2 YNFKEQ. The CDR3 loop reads CASSQGQENYGYTF. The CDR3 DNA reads TGTGCCAGCAGCCAAGGACAGGAGAACTATGGCTACACCTTC.

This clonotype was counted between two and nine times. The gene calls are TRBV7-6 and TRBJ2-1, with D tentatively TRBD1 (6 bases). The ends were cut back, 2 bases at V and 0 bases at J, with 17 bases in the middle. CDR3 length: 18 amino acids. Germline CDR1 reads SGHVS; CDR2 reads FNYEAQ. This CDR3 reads CASSLPTGLGSSYNEQFF. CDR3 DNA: TGTGCCAGCAGCTTACCCACAGGGCTCGGCAGCTCCTACAATGAGCAGTTCTTC.

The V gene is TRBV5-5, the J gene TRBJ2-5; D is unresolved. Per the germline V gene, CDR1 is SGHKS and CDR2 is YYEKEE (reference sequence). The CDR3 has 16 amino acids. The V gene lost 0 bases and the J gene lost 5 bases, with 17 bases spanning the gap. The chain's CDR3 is CASSLALNDAKETQYF. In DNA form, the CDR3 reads TGTGCCAGCAGCTTGGCGTTAAACGATGCGAAGGAGACCCAGTACTTC.

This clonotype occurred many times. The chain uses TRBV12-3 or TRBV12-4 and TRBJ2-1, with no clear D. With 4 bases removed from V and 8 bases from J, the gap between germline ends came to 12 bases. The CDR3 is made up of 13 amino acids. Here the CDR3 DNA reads TGTGCCAGCAGTTCCTCCTATGGGCATGAGCAGTTCTTC. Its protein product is CASSSSYGHEQFF.